This T cell receptor beta chain was captured by sequencing in a study of STAT3 mutations in large granular lymphocyte leukemia. Notes on the study in general: In T-cell large granular lymphocyte leukemia, about half of patients showed multiple immunodominant subclonotypes.

Profiled with immunoSEQ multiplex PCR; TCRdb holds only in-frame clones, not every one. The sample shows around 1,700 clones, about two thirds of them seen only once. For this clone: The antigen remains undetermined.

CDR1 and CDR2 from the germline V gene are KGHSH and LQKENI. V lost 6 bases, J lost 6 bases, and 13 bases lay in between. This CDR3 has 13 residues. What was sequenced was peripheral blood mononuclear cells. The rearrangement joins TRBV18 to TRBJ2-3, with D unclear. This clonotype was obtained from a man between 60 and 75 years old with T-cell large granular lymphocyte leukemia. Some clones in this sample may be carry-over from other donors' samples. CDR3 sequence: CASSPGLWDTQYF. The CDR3 bases are TGTGCCAGCTCGCCGGGTCTTTGGGATACGCAGTATTTT.